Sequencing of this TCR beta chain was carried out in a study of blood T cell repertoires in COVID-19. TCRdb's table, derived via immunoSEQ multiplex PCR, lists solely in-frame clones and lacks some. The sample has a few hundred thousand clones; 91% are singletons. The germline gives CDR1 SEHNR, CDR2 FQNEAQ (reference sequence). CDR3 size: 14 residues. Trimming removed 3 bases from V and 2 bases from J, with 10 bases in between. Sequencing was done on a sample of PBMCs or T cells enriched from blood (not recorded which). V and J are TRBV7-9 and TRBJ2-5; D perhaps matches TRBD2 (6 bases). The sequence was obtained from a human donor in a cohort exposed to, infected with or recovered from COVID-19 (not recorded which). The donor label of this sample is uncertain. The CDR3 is CASSFGGTQETQYF. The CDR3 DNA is TGTGCCAGCAGCTTCGGGGGAACACAAGAGACCCAGTACTTC. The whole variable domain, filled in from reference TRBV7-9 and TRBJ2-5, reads DTGVSQNPRHKITKRGQNVTFRCDPISEHNRLYWYRQTLGQGPEFLTYFQNEAQLEKSRLLSDRFSAERPKGSFSTLEIQRTEQGDSAMYLCASSFGGTQETQYFGPGTRLLVL.